This T cell receptor (beta chain) was profiled in a study of shared clonotypes between healthy human individuals. Notes on this clone: This clone may be a read error of a much larger clone one base away.

CDR3 length: 16 residues. CDR1 and CDR2 from the germline V gene are SGHTA and FQGTGA. J was trimmed by 1 base and V by 4 bases; bases with no gene match: 6. Unsorted PBMC DNA was sequenced on ten immunoSEQ deep assay plates. Sequenced by immunoSEQ multiplex PCR; TCRdb stores in-frame clones only, minus some. The table lists about 490,000 clones, 81% of them singletons. The donors, healthy adults who were HIV-negative, had experienced no recent acute infections or vaccinations. Unsorted samples relied on roughly 99 million PBMCs, which served as the source of genomic DNA. The material sequenced was PBMCs. This receptor was obtained from a middle-aged woman in good health. Some clones in this sample may be carry-over from other donors' samples. This chain joins TRBV7-3 and TRBJ2-2; TRBD1 matches at 7 bases. The CDR3 DNA reads as TGTGCCAGCAGCTACAACAGGGGCGTGAACACCGGGGAGCTGTTTTTT. Its translation is CASSYNRGVNTGELFF.